These 10 T cell receptor beta chains originate from one sample sequenced in a study of T cells in localized non-small cell lung cancer. Method: immunoSEQ multiplex PCR; TCRdb's copy keeps in-frame clones and lacks some. The sample lists approximately 15,000 clones; roughly 86% were seen once. The source material was peripheral blood mononuclear cells, sampled before any cancer treatment. These receptors originate from a male donor aged 60 or over with stage II lung adenocarcinoma.

The V and J genes are TRBV19 and TRBJ2-1, with unresolved D. Deletions cut 1 base from V and 6 bases from J, with 13 bases between. Looked up from germline, CDR1 is LNHDA and CDR2 is SQIVND (reference sequence). CDR3 length: 15 residues. The CDR3 loop reads CASSIVVSSSNEQFF. For the CDR3, the DNA is TGTGCCAGTAGTATAGTAGTTTCGTCGTCCAATGAGCAGTTCTTC.

The V call is TRBV14, the J call TRBJ2-7, with D perhaps TRBD1 or TRBD2 (5 bases each). The CDR3 consists of 15 residues. The ends were cut back, 4 bases at V and 0 bases at J, with 13 bases in the middle. Per germline, CDR1 SGHDN and CDR2 FVKESK. The CDR3 region has the DNA TGTGCCAGCAGCCGGGGGACGGGAAGCTCCTACGAGCAGTACTTC. The encoded protein is CASSRGTGSSYEQYF.

The chain combines TRBV7-9 with TRBJ2-4; tentatively, D is TRBD1 or TRBD2 (5 bases each). The CDR3 sequence is 19 residues long. Looked up from germline, CDR1 is SEHNR and CDR2 is FQNEAQ (reference sequence). Trimming pared 0 bases from V and 1 base from J, leaving 19 bases between. The CDR3 spells CASSLASDGGRPAKNIQYF. The CDR3 bases are TGTGCCAGCAGCTTAGCTTCGGATGGGGGTCGCCCCGCCAAAAACATTCAGTACTTC.

This clone was seen a single time. The V and J genes are TRBV28 and TRBJ1-5; 8 positions agree with TRBD1. This CDR3 contains 12 residues. V shed 8 bases, J shed 11 bases, and the junction held 8 bases outside the gene matches. Germline V gene sequence: CDR1 MDHEN, CDR2 SYDVKM. The CDR3 region has the DNA TGTGCCAGCTCGACAGGGGTAATAGCCCAGCATTTT. This sequence encodes CASSTGVIAQHF.

This clone has a handful of counts. The rearrangement links TRBV18 to TRBJ1-5, with a possible D match to TRBD1 (5 bases). Trimming pared 6 bases from V and 7 bases from J, leaving 13 bases between. Germline CDR1 reads KGHSH; CDR2 reads LQKENI. The length of the CDR3 is 13 residues. In DNA form, the CDR3 reads TGTGCCAGCTCCTTAGGGGAGGGGCAGCCCCAGCATTTT. It codes for CASSLGEGQPQHF.

The V and J genes are TRBV29-1 and TRBJ1-1; TRBD1 might be the D (6 bases). V shed 7 bases and J shed 6 bases, with 18 bases lying between them. CDR1 is SQVTM, CDR2 ANQGSEA, per germline. The CDR3 runs to 13 residues. Here the CDR3 reads CSARTGKGAEAFF. The CDR3 DNA sequence: TGCAGCGCCCGTACAGGGAAAGGGGCTGAAGCTTTCTTT.

For this clone: Other DNA sequences of this sample code for an identical CDR3. The CDR3 here is CASSGLAGGPLEQYF. DNA for the CDR3: TGTGCCAGCAGCGGATTAGCGGGAGGCCCCCTGGAGCAGTACTTC. This sequence joins TRBV9 and TRBJ2-7; 10 nucleotides line up with TRBD2. Per the germline V gene, CDR1 is SGDLS and CDR2 is YYNGEE. Trimming cost V 3 bases and J 7 bases; bases outside gene matches: 10. The CDR3 totals 15 residues.

V usage is TRBV18 and J usage is TRBJ1-4; D unclear. V gave up 3 bases and J gave up 7 bases, with 9 bases separating them. CDR3 length equals 13 residues. The V gene's germline CDR1 is KGHSH and CDR2 LQKENI. CDR3 sequence reads: CASSPRGSEKLFF. The CDR3 DNA reads as TGTGCCAGCTCACCCCGCGGGTCTGAAAAACTGTTTTTT.

This clone was found once. The chain employs TRBV28 and TRBJ1-5; TRBD1 matches at 7 bases. V lost 5 bases, J lost 2 bases, and 9 bases stayed unmatched. Germline assignment: CDR1 MDHEN and CDR2 SYDVKM. This CDR3 region has 16 residues. The CDR3 DNA sequence: TGTGCCAGCAGTACATTCAGGGGGGGTGGCAATCAGCCCCAGCATTTT. This codes for CASSTFRGGGNQPQHF.

V and J are TRBV5-1 and TRBJ1-2, with a possible D match to TRBD1 (6 bases). CDR3 length: 14 residues. V was cut by 3 bases and J by 5 bases, with 14 bases left in between. CDR1 SGHRS and CDR2 YFSETQ come from the germline V gene. The CDR3 spells CASSSRGGVYGYTF. CDR3 coding DNA: TGCGCCAGCAGCTCCCGAGGGGGGGTTTATGGCTACACCTTC.